These T cell receptor beta chains were read from a single sample in a study of PD-L1 blockade in urothelial cancer. TCRdb keeps only in-frame clones here, not all; method: immunoSEQ multiplex PCR. The data hold about 83,000 clones, with about 85% observed a single time. The sequencing used PBMCs, collected around atezolizumab (anti-PD-L1) treatment. These TCRs come from a woman in her 70s with urothelial cancer. CDR3s include the opening cysteine and the closing phenylalanine or tryptophan. A D gene is named only where the DNA matches it firmly. Size is omitted from some rows. Given values are once, few, many or a class for expanded clones.

>TRBV4-3|NA|TRBJ2-2|once
TGCGCCAGCAGCCAAGACTCTGGCCACACCGGGGAGCTGTTTTTT
CASSQDSGHTGELFF
>TRBV6-5|NA|TRBJ2-7|NA
TGTGCCAGCAGTTACGTGGCGGGGAGGTCATCCGAGCAGTACTTC
CASSYVAGRSSEQYF
>TRBV6-6|TRBD1|TRBJ1-2|NA
TGTGCCAGCAGTTACGGATTAGACAGGGCCTATGGCTACACCTTC
CASSYGLDRAYGYTF
>TRBV7-7|TRBD2|TRBJ2-1|NA
TGTGCCAGCAGCTTATCTAGCGGGAATCGCAATGAGCAGTTCTTC
CASSLSSGNRNEQFF
>TRBV28|TRBD1|TRBJ1-1|NA
TGTGCCAGCAGGGGGGACAGTGGGTTGTTCTTT
CASRGDSGLFF
>TRBV20-1|NA|TRBJ2-5|NA
TGCAGTGCTAGTCATCGGGAGACCCAGTACTTC
CSASHRETQYF
>TRBV9|NA|TRBJ1-2|NA
TGTGCCAGCAGCGTAATGGCAGTAAGTGGCAATGGCTACACCTTC
CASSVMAVSGNGYTF
>TRBV19|NA|TRBJ2-7|NA
TGTGCCAGTAGTTCGCGGGCCCCTCCCTACGAGCAGTACTTC
CASSSRAPPYEQYF
>TRBV9|TRBD1|TRBJ2-5|NA
TGTGCCAGCAGTGACCCAGGGGGCGTACAAGAGACCCAGTACTTC
CASSDPGGVQETQYF
>TRBV19|TRBD1|TRBJ1-2|few
TGTGCCAGTAGTACAGGGGGCGCTAACTATGGCTACACCTTC
CASSTGGANYGYTF
>TRBV4-3|NA|TRBJ2-7|NA
TGCGCCAGCAGCCAATCAGGGCGCGAGCAGTACTTC
CASSQSGREQYF
>TRBV11-2|TRBD2|TRBJ2-1|NA
TGTGCCAGCAGCTTTGGCGGGAGCTCCTACAATGAGCAGTTCTTC
CASSFGGSSYNEQFF
>TRBV2|NA|TRBJ2-1|NA
TGTGCCAGCACCGACGGACTGGCGTGGAATGAGCAGTTCTTC
CASTDGLAWNEQFF
>TRBV30|TRBD1|TRBJ2-3|NA
TGTGCCTGGAGTGTACCCCTTCAGGGGGCGGAGACAGATACGCAGTATTTT
CAWSVPLQGAETDTQYF
>TRBV10-3|NA|TRBJ1-5|NA
TGTGCCACGGGGGGGGACACCAATCAGCCCCAGCATTTT
CATGGDTNQPQHF
>TRBV7-8|TRBD1|TRBJ2-7|NA
TGTGCCAGCAGCTTAGGGGACAGGCCGAGCTCCTACGAGCAGTACTTC
CASSLGDRPSSYEQYF
>TRBV7-8|TRBD1|TRBJ1-1|NA
TGTGCCAGCAGCAAGAGGGACAGGGGCTCTAACACTGAAGCTTTCTTT
CASSKRDRGSNTEAFF
>TRBV4-3|TRBD1|TRBJ2-4|NA
TGCGCCAGCAGCCCGGGACAGGGGGCGAGAGGGGGCAAAAACATTCAGTACTTC
CASSPGQGARGGKNIQYF
>TRBV5-8|NA|TRBJ1-1|NA
TGTGCCAGCAATAGGAGGAAGACGGCTTTCTTT
CASNRRKTAFF
>TRBV9|TRBD2|TRBJ2-1|few
TGTGCCAGCAGCGTGGGACTAGCGGACTACAATGAGCAGTTCTTC
CASSVGLADYNEQFF
>TRBV14|TRBD1|TRBJ2-3|NA
TGTGCCAGCAGCCAGCAAGGGACAGGCCTCACAGATACGCAGTATTTT
CASSQQGTGLTDTQYF
>TRBV5-4|NA|TRBJ1-1|NA
TGTGCCAGCAGCTTGGGGGGGGGAGAGAACACTGAAGCTTTCTTT
CASSLGGGENTEAFF
>TRBV7-9|NA|TRBJ1-1|NA
TGTGCCAGCAGCTTAGAGGAGAAGGGGACTGAAGCTTTCTTT
CASSLEEKGTEAFF
>TRBV18|TRBD2|TRBJ2-2|NA
TGTGCCAGCTCACCACCTTTCGGGGGGGCCGAGACCGGGGAGCTGTTTTTT
CASSPPFGGAETGELFF
>TRBV18|NA|TRBJ2-7|once
TGTGCCAGCTCCCATGAGGGACATCCCTACGAGCAGTACTTC
CASSHEGHPYEQYF
>TRBV5-1|TRBD2|TRBJ2-3|NA
TGCGCCAGCAGCCTCGGGGGGGTCGCAGATACGCAGTATTTT
CASSLGGVADTQYF
>TRBV29-1|NA|TRBJ1-4|NA
TGCAGCGTTGAAGGAGGTGAAAAACTGTTTTTT
CSVEGGEKLFF
>TRBV28|TRBD2|TRBJ2-7|NA
TGTGCCAGCAGCAAGGGACTAGCGGGAGCCCACGAGCAGTACTTC
CASSKGLAGAHEQYF
>TRBV30|TRBD2|TRBJ2-2|NA
TGTGCCTGGAAGCGCCCCACTAGCGTGAACACCGGGGAGCTGTTTTTT
CAWKRPTSVNTGELFF
>TRBV30|NA|TRBJ2-3|few
TGTGCCTGGAGTGCCATCCGGGACACGAGCACAGATACGCAGTATTTT
CAWSAIRDTSTDTQYF
>TRBV13|NA|TRBJ2-7|NA
TGTGCCAGCAGCTCAAGTGGTAGGCGGGACTCCTACGAGCAGTACTTC
CASSSSGRRDSYEQYF